In its sample, the clone carrying this T cell receptor (beta chain) was seen a few times. What it binds is not known. Trimming took 4 bases from V and 3 from J, leaving 15 bases between them. From germline, CDR1 is SGHAT and CDR2 FQNNGV. This CDR3 has 15 residues. This entry belongs to a study of T cell repertoires in cytomegalovirus infection. In the study overall: Public TCR beta signatures marked donors with CMV infection and the matching HLA. Notes on the study in general: Carriage of CMV together with the relevant HLA was identifiable through cumulative public TCR beta family frequency. In two of eight donors, the top clonotype was HLA-C-restricted CMV-specific.

One entry per CDR3 protein, called by TCRdb with MiXCR from the reads. The repertoire holds about 180,000 distinct CDR3 sequences, over 13% seen once, with roughly 30% in the top ten. The sequence derives from a human donor in good health (CMV status not recorded). Some clones in this sample may be carry-over from other donors' samples. The sequencing input was PBMCs. The chain employs TRBV11-2 and TRBJ1-2; D is ambiguous. The CDR3 spells CASSSMKLRDYGYTF. The CDR3, as DNA: TGTGCCAGCAGCTCCATGAAACTTCGGGACTATGGCTACACCTTC.